Shown below are 28 T cell receptor beta chains from a single sample sequenced in a study of T-cell memory formation after mild COVID-19 (dated by TCRdb to about 2021). Library preparation employed 5' RACE. This sample was sequenced with an Illumina NovaSeq 6000. TCRdb ran its own pipeline on the public reads, namely fastp trimming at Q25 and MiXCR clone calling, and kept in-frame beta chains. Under each unique CDR3 protein, matching rows form one entry showing the most common genes and DNA. Within this sample are about 350,000 distinct CDR3 sequences, with roughly 15% of them counted one time only. 20% to 25% of the sample comes from the top ten. The sequencing input was PBMCs or a T cell subset sorted from them (not recorded which). Receptor source: a man younger than 30 who had mild COVID-19 (a few samples of this study predate the infection). The sample titles of this study are shuffled in the database, so cell type and time point are left out; the donor was told from shared clones.

This clonotype was seen a few times. The V call is TRBV4-1, the J call TRBJ2-2, with D perhaps assigned TRBD1 or TRBD2 (5 bases each). CDR3 length equals 15 residues. The germline V and J ends were trimmed by 1 base and 7 bases, with 13 bases remaining between them. The germline gives CDR1 MGHRA, CDR2 YSYEKL. The CDR3 protein is CASSQAGIRGGELFF. The DNA of the CDR3 is TGCGCCAGCAGCCAAGCGGGAATAAGGGGCGGGGAGCTGTTTTTT.

This clonotype has a handful of counts. V gene TRBV6-2 or TRBV6-3 combines with J gene TRBJ2-2; D remains unclear. V was cut by 5 bases and J by 3 bases, with 4 bases left in between. CDR1 is MNHEY, CDR2 SVGEGT, per germline. The CDR3 consists of 12 residues. Here the CDR3 reads CASSDYTGELFF. The DNA for the CDR3 is TGTGCCAGCAGTGATTACACCGGGGAGCTGTTTTTT.

The table lists this clonotype with a few counts. This chain connects TRBV4-3 to TRBJ2-4; TRBD2 is a possible D gene (6 bases). The V end lost 0 bases, the J end lost 6 bases, and 9 bases lay between the germline ends. CDR3 length equals 14 residues. The germline gives CDR1 LGHNA, CDR2 YSLEER. CDR3 coding DNA: TGCGCCAGCAGCCAAGACGGGAGAATAAACATTCAGTACTTC. Its protein is CASSQDGRINIQYF.

The chain is built from TRBV20-1 and TRBJ2-3; 9 bases are shared with TRBD2. The V and J ends lost 6 bases and 2 bases, in that order; junction bases with no gene match: 12. The germline CDR1 and CDR2 sequences are DFQATT and SNEGSKA (reference sequence). The CDR3 extends over 16 amino acids. CDR3 DNA: TGCAGTGCCGACGTAGCGGGGGCACCATTCACAGATACGCAGTATTTT. Protein product: CSADVAGAPFTDTQYF.

This clonotype was detected a few times. This chain links TRBV15 with TRBJ2-3; 13 nucleotides align to TRBD2. Germline values: CDR1 LNHNV, CDR2 YYDKDF (reference sequence). The V segment lost 3 bases and the J segment 4 bases; nucleotides outside the gene matches: 7. This CDR3 is built from 17 residues. The CDR3 coding sequence is TGTGCCACCAGCAGTCTCTTACTAGCGGGGGGGCCAGATACGCAGTATTTT. Its translation is CATSSLLLAGGPDTQYF.

In this sample, this clonotype turned up a few times. CDR3 bases: TGCAGCGTTCAGGGAGAGACCCAGTACTTC. Translating gives CSVQGETQYF. J is TRBJ2-5 and V is TRBV29-1, with D maybe TRBD1 (5 bases). This CDR3 comprises 10 residues. Per the germline V gene, CDR1 is SQVTM and CDR2 is ANQGSEA. Trimming stripped 5 bases from V and 4 bases from J, with 5 bases between.

There are a few counts of this clonotype. The chain uses TRBV2 and TRBJ1-2, with D possibly being TRBD1 (5 bases). V lost 4 bases to trimming and J lost 6 bases, with 12 bases between them. CDR1 is SNHLY and CDR2 is FYNNEI in the germline V gene. This CDR3 spans 13 amino acids. The CDR3 is CASSVGGADGYTF. CDR3 nucleotides: TGTGCCAGCAGTGTAGGAGGGGCAGATGGCTACACCTTC.

This clonotype was seen a single time. This chain connects TRBV19 to TRBJ1-6; 11 bases are shared with TRBD1. The CDR3 sequence is 18 residues long. CDR1 and CDR2 from the germline V gene are LNHDA and SQIVND (reference sequence). V trimming: 10 bases; J trimming: 0 bases; junction bases outside the gene matches: 11. The CDR3 bases are TGTGCCACCGCACCGGGACAGGGGGTGAGCTCCTATAATTCACCCCTCCACTTT. It encodes CATAPGQGVSSYNSPLHF.

The chain couples TRBV7-9 to TRBJ2-3; D not certain. V shed 9 bases and J shed 3 bases, with 13 bases lying between them. Germline CDR1 and CDR2: SEHNR and FQNEAQ (reference sequence). The CDR3 sequence is 13 residues long. The DNA of the CDR3 is TGTGCCAGTATGCATCCGTTAACAGATACGCAGTATTTT. Amino acids: CASMHPLTDTQYF. Using reference TRBV7-9 and TRBJ2-3 for the parts outside the CDR3, the full variable domain is DTGVSQNPRHKITKRGQNVTFRCDPISEHNRLYWYRQTLGQGPEFLTYFQNEAQLEKSRLLSDRFSAERPKGSFSTLEIQRTEQGDSAMYLCASMHPLTDTQYFGPGTRLTVL.

This clonotype occurred a few times. The rearrangement links TRBV23-1 to TRBJ2-1; D is perhaps TRBD1 (6 bases). TRBV23-1 is designated an ORF whose function remains uncertain. This CDR3 has 15 amino acids. V lost 1 base and J lost 4, with 11 bases in between. CDR3 in DNA: TGCGCCAGCAGTCAATGGGGGCCTCGGTACAATGAGCAGTTCTTC. Translated: CASSQWGPRYNEQFF.

This chain joins TRBV6-2 or TRBV6-3 and TRBJ1-1; D gene ambiguous. Germline V CDR1 and CDR2: MNHEY, SVGEGT. With 2 bases removed from V and 0 bases from J, the gap between germline ends came to 10 bases. The CDR3 extends over 15 amino acids. CDR3 protein: CASSYNPEMNTEAFF. The CDR3 DNA reads as TGTGCCAGCAGTTACAATCCAGAGATGAACACTGAAGCTTTCTTT.

There are many counts of this clonotype. The chain links TRBV10-3 to TRBJ2-7, with no clear D. Germline V gene data show CDR1 as ENHRY and CDR2 as SYGVKD. V lost 10 bases to trimming and J lost 1 base, with 14 bases between them. This CDR3 spans 13 amino acids. CDR3 protein: CATRATLSYEQYF. CDR3 in DNA: TGTGCCACCCGGGCTACCCTATCCTACGAGCAGTACTTC.

This clonotype was seen ten or more times. This chain uses TRBV7-8 with TRBJ2-6, with D perhaps TRBD2 (6 bases). Trimming removed 1 base at V and 3 bases at J, with 10 bases between. The CDR3 is 16 residues long. Germline CDR1 reads SGHVS; CDR2 reads FQNEAQ. The CDR3 is CASSLVPGVGANVLTF. CDR3 in DNA: TGTGCCAGCAGCTTAGTGCCGGGGGTTGGGGCCAACGTCCTGACTTTC.

This clonotype was found a few times. This chain joins TRBV7-3 and TRBJ2-7; D could derive from TRBD1 or TRBD2 (6 bases each). Trimming took 5 bases from V and 3 from J, leaving 14 bases between them. Germline loops: CDR1 SGHTA, CDR2 FQGTGA. The CDR3 extends over 14 amino acids. CDR3 loop: CASSREGGLYEQYF. As DNA, the CDR3 is TGTGCCAGCAGCCGTGAGGGGGGACTCTACGAGCAGTACTTC.

With respect to this clonotype: A clone one base away is much larger, so this may be a read error. The gene calls are TRBV5-1 and TRBJ2-3; 7 nucleotides agree with TRBD2. With V trimmed by 6 bases and J by 0 bases, 7 bases remained unmatched. From germline, CDR1 is SGHRS and CDR2 YFSETQ. The CDR3 is made up of 15 amino acids. The chain's CDR3 is CASMSGGTSTDTQYF. CDR3 nucleotide sequence: TGCGCCAGCATGTCGGGGGGAACAAGCACAGATACGCAGTATTTT.

This clonotype showed up many times. J is TRBJ2-2 and V is TRBV6-2 or TRBV6-3; 11 bases match TRBD2. Germline V gene data show CDR1 as MNHEY and CDR2 as SVGEGT. This CDR3 has 14 amino acids. The junction had 3 bases not matched to a gene; V was cut back by 8 bases and J by 4 bases. CDR3 loop: CASRLAGGTGELFF. Here the CDR3 DNA reads TGTGCCAGCCGGCTAGCGGGGGGCACCGGGGAGCTGTTTTTT.

V and J are TRBV7-3 and TRBJ2-3; 7 nucleotides line up with TRBD2. Germline V gene data show CDR1 as SGHTA and CDR2 as FQGTGA. The CDR3 is 13 amino acids. J lost 4 bases, V lost 4 bases, and 2 bases had no gene match. This CDR3 reads CASSWGGADTQYF. CDR3 nucleotides: TGTGCCAGCAGCTGGGGGGGAGCAGATACGCAGTATTTT.

The table lists this clonotype with a few counts. The V gene is TRBV29-1, the J gene TRBJ2-7; no firm D call. CDR3 length: 13 amino acids. CDR1 SQVTM and CDR2 ANQGSEA come from the germline V gene. V lost 5 bases and J 2 bases, leaving 13 bases between the germline ends. The CDR3 region is CSVTPIGTYEQYF. In DNA, the CDR3 is TGCAGCGTTACACCCATAGGAACCTACGAGCAGTACTTC.

The rearrangement links TRBV28 to TRBJ2-3; D is uncertain. Trimming removed 5 bases from V and 10 bases from J, with 19 bases in between. Germline V gene data show CDR1 as MDHEN and CDR2 as SYDVKM. This CDR3 comprises 14 residues. The CDR3, as DNA: TGTGCCAGCAGTGCCGGCGACCGACGGAGTGCGCAGTATTTT. As protein: CASSAGDRRSAQYF.

The chain combines TRBV7-9 with TRBJ2-1; 12 nucleotides line up with TRBD2. The CDR3 consists of 16 residues. The J segment lost 5 bases and the V segment lost 5 bases, leaving 7 bases of the junction unmatched. The germline V gene has CDR1 SEHNR and CDR2 FQNEAQ (reference sequence). DNA of the CDR3: TGTGCCAGCAGCCAACCACTAGCGGGGGGCCACAATGAGCAGTTCTTC. Encoded protein: CASSQPLAGGHNEQFF.

This clonotype was seen a handful of times. V is TRBV20-1 and J is TRBJ2-1, with D possibly being TRBD1 (6 bases). V was shortened by 6 bases and J by 3 bases, with 12 bases between the two germline ends. The germline gives CDR1 DFQATT, CDR2 SNEGSKA (reference sequence). The CDR3 length is 13 residues. The CDR3 protein is CSAPGQLYNEQFF. Here the CDR3 DNA reads TGCAGTGCACCGGGACAACTCTACAATGAGCAGTTCTTC.

This clonotype was seen only a few times. The chain carries TRBV9 and TRBJ2-1; 9 bases are a match to TRBD1. This CDR3 is 16 amino acids long. Losses at the gene ends were 3 bases for V and 8 bases for J; bases not matched to a gene: 12. The germline V gene encodes CDR1 SGDLS and CDR2 YYNGEE. CDR3 sequence: CASSESPGTGIYEQFF. The CDR3 coding sequence is TGTGCCAGCAGCGAATCCCCCGGGACAGGGATTTATGAGCAGTTCTTC. The whole variable domain, filled in from reference TRBV9 and TRBJ2-1, reads DSGVTQTPKHLITATGQRVTLRCSPRSGDLSVYWYQQSLDQGLQFLIQYYNGEERAKGNILERFSAQQFPDLHSELNLSSLELGDSALYFCASSESPGTGIYEQFFGPGTRLTVL.

The chain uses TRBV7-2 and TRBJ2-1; D is unresolved. The germline V gene has CDR1 SGHTA and CDR2 FQGNSA. V lost 2 bases and J 8 bases, leaving 10 bases between the germline ends. CDR3 length: 13 residues. Here the CDR3 reads CASSLRSRDEQFF. The CDR3 bases are TGTGCCAGCAGCTTAAGGTCTCGTGATGAGCAGTTCTTC.

The chain has TRBV7-3 and TRBJ2-7; D tentatively reads TRBD1 or TRBD2 (5 bases each). The V gene's germline CDR1 is SGHTA and CDR2 FQGTGA. The V gene lost 2 bases and the J gene lost 3 bases, with 8 bases spanning the gap. This CDR3 is 13 amino acids long. The CDR3 loop is CASSLWDGYEQYF. The CDR3, as DNA: TGTGCCAGCAGCTTATGGGACGGCTACGAGCAGTACTTC.

The V call is TRBV7-2, the J call TRBJ2-7; D might be TRBD1 or TRBD2, each matching 6 bases. CDR1 and CDR2 (germline): SGHTA, FQGNSA. CDR3 length: 15 amino acids. The V gene lost 5 bases and the J gene lost 2 bases, with 16 bases spanning the gap. The CDR3, as DNA: TGTGCCAGCAGCGGGGGCGCGGGGCGTCCCTACGAGCAGTACTTC. Translating it yields CASSGGAGRPYEQYF.

J is TRBJ2-1 and V is TRBV24-1; D possibly corresponds to TRBD1 (7 bases). V lost 0 bases and J lost 2, with 13 bases in between. The germline CDR1 and CDR2 sequences are KGHDR and SFDVKD. The CDR3 is 17 residues long. The CDR3, as DNA: TGTGCCACCAGTGATTTGCGGACAGGAGGGGCCTACAATGAGCAGTTCTTC. It encodes CATSDLRTGGAYNEQFF.

This clonotype has at least ten counts. V gene TRBV29-1 combines with J gene TRBJ2-7; D is unclear. The germline CDR1 and CDR2 sequences are SQVTM and ANQGSEA. V lost 4 bases to trimming and J lost 1 base, with 11 bases between them. This CDR3 comprises 13 residues. The CDR3 reads CSVGGRQSYEQYF. Here the CDR3 DNA reads TGCAGCGTTGGGGGAAGACAATCCTACGAGCAGTACTTC.

V usage is TRBV30 and J usage is TRBJ1-2; D gene ambiguous. The V gene's germline CDR1 is GTSNPN and CDR2 SVGIG (reference sequence). V lost 0 bases to trimming and J lost 14 bases, with 16 bases between them. This CDR3 contains 12 residues. CDR3 in amino acids: CAWSVGGEVRTF. DNA for the CDR3: TGTGCCTGGAGTGTAGGCGGGGAAGTTCGGACCTTC.